A single sample gave rise to the 27 T cell receptor beta chains below, sequenced in a study of beta chain features in type 1 diabetes. These receptors' antigens are unknown. General study points: All four CD4+ subsets of Type 1 diabetes patients contained TCRB CDR3s that were moderately but significantly shorter.

The investigators reverse transcribed all of the isolated RNA, so they sequenced expressed TCRB transcripts. Repertoires were generated with immunoSEQ multiplex PCR, while TCRdb's copy carries only in-frame clones and drops some. Of around 650,000 clones listed, 9.5% to 15% are singletons. The sample was naive CD4+ T cells from blood. The receptors here all came from a man aged 25-45 years with type 1 diabetes.

This clone has more than one count but fewer than ten. This CDR3 reads CASSLTHRGQETQYF. CDR3 DNA: TGCGCCAGCAGCTTGACTCACAGGGGTCAAGAGACCCAGTACTTC. This chain links TRBV5-1 with TRBJ2-5, with 7 bases fitting TRBD1. The CDR3 spans 15 residues. Unmatched junction bases numbered 5, after V lost 1 base and J lost 2 bases. CDR1 is SGHRS, CDR2 YFSETQ, per germline.

The rearrangement links TRBV28 to TRBJ1-5; weak D call: TRBD1 (6 bases). V lost 7 bases, J lost 3 bases, and 19 bases lay in between. The CDR3 has 16 amino acids. Germline CDR1 is MDHEN and CDR2 is SYDVKM. CDR3: CASTSGQGFLNQPQHF. In DNA, the CDR3 is TGTGCCAGCACAAGTGGGCAGGGGTTTCTCAATCAGCCCCAGCATTTT.

In the case of this clone: The sample has other DNA sequences that encode this CDR3 too. The chain links TRBV18 to TRBJ2-6; no clear D gene. Germline V lookup: CDR1 KGHSH, CDR2 LQKENI. The CDR3 is made up of 14 amino acids. The V and J ends lost 3 bases and 0 bases respectively, with 3 bases between them. The CDR3 loop reads CASSPDSGANVLTF. The CDR3 bases are TGTGCCAGCTCACCGGACTCTGGGGCCAACGTCCTGACTTTC.

In DNA form, the CDR3 reads TGTGCCAGCAGCAACAGACAGGGGGCGGATGAAAAACTGTTTTTT. As protein: CASSNRQGADEKLFF. This chain connects TRBV7-9 to TRBJ1-4; 10 bases map to TRBD1. This CDR3 spans 15 amino acids. With 5 bases clipped from V and 6 bases from J, the junction kept 6 bases outside the gene matches. Germline V lookup: CDR1 SEHNR, CDR2 FQNEAQ (reference sequence).

This clone was observed a few times. The chain recombines TRBV4-3 with TRBJ1-5; D is ambiguous. V was trimmed by 3 bases and J by 5 bases, leaving 11 bases between them. CDR1 is LGHNA and CDR2 is YSLEER in the germline V gene. This CDR3 comprises 14 residues. CDR3 residues: CASSQGYTDQPQHF. Here the CDR3 DNA reads TGCGCCAGCAGCCAGGGGTATACGGATCAGCCCCAGCATTTT.

The table lists this clone with a count of one. CDR3 DNA: TGTGCCAGCAGTGTACGAGCCGCCTACGAGCAGTACTTC. Its protein is CASSVRAAYEQYF. V and J are TRBV2 and TRBJ2-7; D call uncertain. This CDR3 comprises 13 residues. Deletions cut 4 bases from V and 2 bases from J, with 9 bases between. The germline gives CDR1 SNHLY, CDR2 FYNNEI.

The chain employs TRBV5-1 and TRBJ1-4, with D possibly TRBD1 on 5 matching bases. The CDR3 is 15 amino acids. Trimming removed 0 bases from V and 10 bases from J, with 16 bases in between. Germline V gene lookup returns CDR1 SGHRS and CDR2 YFSETQ. For the CDR3, the DNA is TGCGCCAGCAGCTTGGAGCCCGAGGGGAGTCGAAAACTGTTTTTT. It encodes CASSLEPEGSRKLFF.

V gene TRBV5-4 combines with J gene TRBJ2-6; perhaps TRBD1 as D (5 bases). The CDR3 consists of 16 residues. CDR1 SGHNT and CDR2 YYREEE come from the germline V gene (reference sequence). The ends were cut back, 0 bases at V and 4 bases at J, with 11 bases in the middle. This chain's CDR3 is CASSLVGPRGANVLTF. The CDR3 nucleotides are TGTGCCAGCAGCTTGGTGGGGCCCCGGGGGGCCAACGTCCTGACTTTC.

This clone was picked up a small number of times. The sample holds other DNA sequences that translate to the same CDR3. The V and J genes are TRBV9 and TRBJ2-5, with D possibly being TRBD2 (6 bases). This CDR3 has 13 residues. CDR1 and CDR2 from the germline V gene are SGDLS and YYNGEE. V was shortened by 0 bases and J by 5 bases, with 8 bases between the two germline ends. The DNA for the CDR3 is TGTGCCAGCAGCGTAGCGGGGGATGAGACCCAGTACTTC. This sequence encodes CASSVAGDETQYF.

The rearrangement joins TRBV29-1 to TRBJ1-2; D is undetermined. Trimming cost V 7 bases and J 4 bases, with 19 bases left between them. Germline values: CDR1 SQVTM, CDR2 ANQGSEA. The CDR3 extends over 14 amino acids. The DNA of the CDR3 is TGCAGCGCCCCGGATTACCTAGGAAGCTATGGCTACACCTTC. It specifies CSAPDYLGSYGYTF.

The rearrangement links TRBV5-6 to TRBJ1-5; perhaps TRBD1 as D (6 bases). Looked up from germline, CDR1 is SGHDT and CDR2 is YYEEEE. Trimming took off 5 bases at V and 6 bases at J, with 9 bases between the two ends. The CDR3 consists of 12 residues. The CDR3 here is CASSLTGQPQHF. The CDR3 coding sequence is TGTGCCAGCAGTTTGACAGGTCAGCCCCAGCATTTT.

This chain connects TRBV2 to TRBJ1-1, with D possibly matching TRBD1 (5 bases). Trimming removed 5 bases from V and 4 bases from J, with 17 bases in between. Germline loops: CDR1 SNHLY, CDR2 FYNNEI. The CDR3 loop spans 15 amino acids. This CDR3 reads CASSLGTGGITEAFF. The CDR3 nucleotides read TGTGCCAGCAGTCTAGGGACTGGAGGTATCACTGAAGCTTTCTTT.

The genes are TRBV6-4 and TRBJ1-2; D not resolved. With 2 bases removed from V and 3 bases from J, the gap between germline ends came to 7 bases. CDR3 size: 13 residues. In germline, CDR1 is MRHNA, CDR2 SNTAGT. The CDR3 protein is CASSDLTDYGYTF. CDR3 bases: TGTGCCAGCAGTGACCTGACGGACTATGGCTACACCTTC.

This clone was detected a few times. V usage is TRBV4-3 and J usage is TRBJ2-2; D uncertain. The V and J ends lost 4 bases and 5 bases respectively, with 11 bases between them. The germline CDR1 and CDR2 sequences are LGHNA and YSLEER. This CDR3 spans 14 amino acids. The CDR3 is CASSLGPSTGELFF. The DNA of the CDR3 is TGCGCCAGCAGCCTGGGTCCGAGTACCGGGGAGCTGTTTTTT.

This clone was detected a few times. V is TRBV5-6 and J is TRBJ2-5; 9 bases line up with TRBD1. CDR3 size: 17 residues. V lost 8 bases to trimming and J lost 5 bases; unmatched junction nucleotides: 19. Germline CDR1 reads SGHDT; CDR2 reads YYEEEE. CDR3 residues: CASSPLRGTGMEETQYF. The CDR3, as DNA: TGTGCCAGTTCGCCCCTCCGGGGGACAGGGATGGAGGAGACCCAGTACTTC.

The chain uses TRBV7-9 and TRBJ2-1, with a tentative D call TRBD2 (7 bases). This CDR3 spans 17 amino acids. V gave up 0 bases and J gave up 1 base, with 13 bases separating them. CDR1 and CDR2 from the germline V gene are SEHNR and FQNEAQ (reference sequence). The CDR3 protein is CASSLARAGASYNEQFF. CDR3 DNA sequence: TGTGCCAGCAGCTTAGCGAGGGCGGGGGCATCCTACAATGAGCAGTTCTTC. Filled out from reference TRBV7-9 and TRBJ2-1, the complete variable domain reads DTGVSQNPRHKITKRGQNVTFRCDPISEHNRLYWYRQTLGQGPEFLTYFQNEAQLEKSRLLSDRFSAERPKGSFSTLEIQRTEQGDSAMYLCASSLARAGASYNEQFFGPGTRLTVL.

This clone was recorded a few times. The chain joins TRBV6-5 to TRBJ2-1, with 8 bases aligning to TRBD1. Looked up from germline, CDR1 is MNHEY and CDR2 is SVGAGI. The V and J ends lost 4 bases and 6 bases, in that order; junction bases with no gene match: 5. This CDR3 region has 14 residues. DNA of the CDR3: TGTGCCAGCAGTTCGGCAACAGGGGGCAATGAGCAGTTCTTC. Translation: CASSSATGGNEQFF.

J is TRBJ2-1 and V is TRBV5-1; a weak D match, TRBD1 (6 bases). This CDR3 is built from 14 residues. Germline CDR1 is SGHRS and CDR2 is YFSETQ. Trimming left V 5 bases short and J 4 bases short, with 13 bases between. CDR3 nucleotides: TGCGCCAGCAGATTTAACAGGGAATACAATGAGCAGTTCTTC. Translating gives CASRFNREYNEQFF. Full variable domain (outside the CDR3, taken from reference TRBV5-1 and TRBJ2-1): KAGVTQTPRYLIKTRGQQVTLSCSPISGHRSVSWYQQTPGQGLQFLFEYFSETQRNKGNFPGRFSGRQFSNSRSEMNVSTLELGDSALYLCASRFNREYNEQFFGPGTRLTVL.

CDR3: CASVIASLKVKGYTF. Here the CDR3 DNA reads TGTGCCAGCGTGATCGCCAGCCTAAAGGTGAAGGGCTACACCTTC. The chain couples TRBV13 to TRBJ1-2; unclear D gene. This CDR3 contains 15 residues. Germline assignment: CDR1 PRHDT and CDR2 FYEKMQ (reference sequence). Trimming took 8 bases from V and 8 from J, leaving 24 bases between them.

This clone was seen only a few times. V usage is TRBV14 and J usage is TRBJ2-4, with 10 bases aligning to TRBD1. This CDR3 has 15 amino acids. V lost 4 bases and J lost 6; bases outside the gene matches: 6. The germline gives CDR1 SGHDN, CDR2 FVKESK. The CDR3 sequence: CASSLRQGALNIQYF. Written as DNA, the CDR3 is TGTGCCAGCAGCCTGAGACAGGGGGCTTTAAACATTCAGTACTTC.

In its sample, this clone was seen a few times. The chain combines TRBV6-9 with TRBJ1-2; D unresolved. The CDR3 runs to 10 residues. Germline CDR1 MNHGY, CDR2 SVAAGI. Between the trimmed V and J ends, which lost 6 bases and 4 bases, there was a span of 3 bases. This CDR3 is CASSVYGYTF. CDR3 bases: TGTGCCAGCAGCGTCTATGGCTACACCTTC.

This clone occurred a few times. This rearrangement joins TRBV4-2 to TRBJ2-6, with 7 bases identical to TRBD1. Trimming at V came to 4 bases and at J to 0 bases, leaving 6 bases not matched to a gene. Germline V gives CDR1 LGHNA, CDR2 YNFKEQ. The CDR3 extends over 17 amino acids. The CDR3 spells CASSPKGDSSGANVLTF. The CDR3 nucleotides are TGTGCCAGCAGCCCCAAGGGGGACAGCTCTGGGGCCAACGTCCTGACTTTC.

This clone was seen a handful of times. Other DNA sequences in this sample translate to the same CDR3. The chain has TRBV19 and TRBJ2-7, with 9 positions matching TRBD1. Germline V gene data show CDR1 as LNHDA and CDR2 as SQIVND (reference sequence). The CDR3 extends over 15 amino acids. V shed 5 bases and J 0 bases; nucleotides not matched to a gene: 5. CDR3 amino acids: CASSLGQGSSYEQYF. DNA for the CDR3: TGTGCCAGTAGTCTAGGACAGGGGTCCTCCTACGAGCAGTACTTC.

This rearrangement joins TRBV2 to TRBJ1-1; no definite D call. CDR3 size: 15 residues. Trimming removed 7 bases from V and 3 bases from J, with 18 bases in between. The germline CDR1 and CDR2 sequences are SNHLY and FYNNEI. The DNA of the CDR3 is TGTGCCAGCACCAGCTCCGCAACTAGGGACACTGAAGCTTTCTTT. This translates into CASTSSATRDTEAFF.

This clone has more than one count but fewer than ten. The sample holds other DNA sequences that translate to the same CDR3. V is TRBV28 and J is TRBJ2-7, with D possibly being TRBD1 or TRBD2 (5 bases each). The germline gives CDR1 MDHEN, CDR2 SYDVKM. CDR3 length equals 13 residues. V was pared by 5 bases and J by 2 bases, with 10 bases between. The CDR3 is CASSLPGPYEQYF. The CDR3 bases are TGTGCCAGCAGTCTTCCGGGGCCCTACGAGCAGTACTTC.

The chain joins TRBV29-1 to TRBJ2-5; the D gene is possibly TRBD1 (5 bases). Trimming took 2 bases from V and 5 from J, leaving 12 bases between them. The CDR3 has 13 residues. The germline V gene encodes CDR1 SQVTM and CDR2 ANQGSEA. The CDR3 reads CSVESAGRETQYF. The CDR3 DNA sequence: TGCAGCGTTGAATCGGCAGGGCGGGAGACCCAGTACTTC.

This clone was detected a few times. The chain employs TRBV9 and TRBJ2-3; the match to TRBD1 covers 9 bases. Germline V lookup: CDR1 SGDLS, CDR2 YYNGEE. J was trimmed by 6 bases and V by 4 bases; bases with no gene match: 6. The CDR3 is 14 residues long. The CDR3 nucleotides read TGTGCCAGCAGCACTCGACAGGGGGTGGATACGCAGTATTTT. It specifies CASSTRQGVDTQYF.